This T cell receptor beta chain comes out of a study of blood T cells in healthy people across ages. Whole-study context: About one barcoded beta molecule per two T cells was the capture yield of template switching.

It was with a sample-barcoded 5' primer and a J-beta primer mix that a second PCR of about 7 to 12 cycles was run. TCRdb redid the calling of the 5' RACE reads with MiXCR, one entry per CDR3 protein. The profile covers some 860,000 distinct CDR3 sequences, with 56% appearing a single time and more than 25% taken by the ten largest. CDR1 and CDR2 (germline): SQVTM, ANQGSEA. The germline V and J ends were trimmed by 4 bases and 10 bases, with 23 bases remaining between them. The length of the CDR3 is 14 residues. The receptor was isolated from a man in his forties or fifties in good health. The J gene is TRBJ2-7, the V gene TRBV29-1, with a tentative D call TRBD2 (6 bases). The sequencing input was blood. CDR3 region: CSVGGAGGSETQYV. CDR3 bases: TGCAGCGTTGGAGGGGCCGGGGGAAGCGAGACCCAGTACGTC.